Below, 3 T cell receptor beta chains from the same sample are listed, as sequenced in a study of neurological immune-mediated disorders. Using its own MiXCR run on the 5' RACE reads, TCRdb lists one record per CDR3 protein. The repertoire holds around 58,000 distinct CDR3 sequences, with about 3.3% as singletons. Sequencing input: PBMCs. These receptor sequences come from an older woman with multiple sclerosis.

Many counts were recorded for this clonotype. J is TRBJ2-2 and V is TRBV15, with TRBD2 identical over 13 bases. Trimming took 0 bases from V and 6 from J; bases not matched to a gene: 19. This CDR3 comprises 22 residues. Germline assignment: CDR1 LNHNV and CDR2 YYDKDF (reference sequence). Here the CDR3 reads CATSRDPSPGGLAGEVAGELFF. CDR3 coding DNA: TGTGCCACCAGCAGAGATCCGAGCCCCGGCGGACTAGCGGGAGAAGTCGCCGGGGAGCTGTTTTTT.

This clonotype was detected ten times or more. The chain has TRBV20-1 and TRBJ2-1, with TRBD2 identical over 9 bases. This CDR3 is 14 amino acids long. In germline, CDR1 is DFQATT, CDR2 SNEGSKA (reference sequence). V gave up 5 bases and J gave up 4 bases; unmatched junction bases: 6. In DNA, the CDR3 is TGCAGTGCTCCCGGCGGGAGGGGGTACAATGAGCAGTTCTTC. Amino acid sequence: CSAPGGRGYNEQFF.

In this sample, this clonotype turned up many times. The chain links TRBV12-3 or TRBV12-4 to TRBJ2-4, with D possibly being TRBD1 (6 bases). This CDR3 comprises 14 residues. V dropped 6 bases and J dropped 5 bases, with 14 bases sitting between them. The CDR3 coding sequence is TGTGCCAGCAGCCCAAGGGGGTTTCAAAACATTCAGTACTTC. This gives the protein CASSPRGFQNIQYF.